The source of this TCR beta chain is a study of blood T cell repertoires in COVID-19. Turning to the study itself: The United States, Italy and Spain provided the acute and convalescent COVID-19 samples. Nucleic acid was either cDNA or gDNA, and it came from T cells, B-cell-depleted T cells, or PBMCs.

The CDR3 totals 17 residues. V lost 1 base to trimming and J lost 6 bases; unmatched junction nucleotides: 7. Germline CDR1 KGHSH, CDR2 LQKENI. In the original workflow: Amplification with reference gene primers provided the estimates of nucleated cell counts. Clones were read by immunoSEQ multiplex PCR, and TCRdb kept only the in-frame ones, dropping some. Clone size and V and J calls were adopted from that table, with D and trimming inferred from the DNA. The sample lists around 250,000 clones, under 90% occurring once. The TCR was taken from a woman aged 40 to 49 who had recovered from COVID-19. V is TRBV18 and J is TRBJ2-2; TRBD2 matches at 11 bases. Sequencing used peripheral blood. The CDR3 region is CASSPLSGTSGSGELFF. The CDR3 DNA sequence: TGTGCCAGCTCACCACTTTCCGGGACTAGCGGCTCCGGGGAGCTGTTTTTT.